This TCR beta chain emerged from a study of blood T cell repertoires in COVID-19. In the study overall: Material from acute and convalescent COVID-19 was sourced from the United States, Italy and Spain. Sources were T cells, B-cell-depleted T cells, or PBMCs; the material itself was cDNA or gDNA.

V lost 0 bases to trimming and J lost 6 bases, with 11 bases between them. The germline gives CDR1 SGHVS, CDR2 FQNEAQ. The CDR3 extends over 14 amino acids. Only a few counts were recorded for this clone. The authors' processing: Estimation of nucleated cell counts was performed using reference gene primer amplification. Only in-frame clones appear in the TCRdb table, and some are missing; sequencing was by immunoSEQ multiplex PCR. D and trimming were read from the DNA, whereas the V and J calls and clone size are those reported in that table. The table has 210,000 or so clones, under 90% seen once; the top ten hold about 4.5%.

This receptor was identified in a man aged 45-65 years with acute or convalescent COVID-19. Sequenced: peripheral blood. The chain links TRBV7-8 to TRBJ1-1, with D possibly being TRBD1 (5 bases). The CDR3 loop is CASSLAQGSAEAFF. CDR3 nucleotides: TGTGCCAGCAGCTTAGCGCAGGGCAGCGCTGAAGCTTTCTTT.